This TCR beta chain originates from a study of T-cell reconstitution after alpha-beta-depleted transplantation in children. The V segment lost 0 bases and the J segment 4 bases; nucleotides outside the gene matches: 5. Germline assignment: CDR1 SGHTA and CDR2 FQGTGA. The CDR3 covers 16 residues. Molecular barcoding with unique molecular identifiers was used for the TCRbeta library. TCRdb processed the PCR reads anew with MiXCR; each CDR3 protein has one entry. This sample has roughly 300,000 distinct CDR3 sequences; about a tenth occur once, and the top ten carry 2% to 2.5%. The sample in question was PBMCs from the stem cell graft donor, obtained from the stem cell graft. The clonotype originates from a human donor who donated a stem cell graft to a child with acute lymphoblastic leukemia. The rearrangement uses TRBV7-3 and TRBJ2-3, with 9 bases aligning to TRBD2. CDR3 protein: CASSLTWTSAADTQYF. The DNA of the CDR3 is TGTGCCAGCAGCTTAACGTGGACTAGCGCGGCAGATACGCAGTATTTT. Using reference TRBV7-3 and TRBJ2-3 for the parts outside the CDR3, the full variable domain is GAGVSQTPSNKVTEKGKYVELRCDPISGHTALYWYRQSLGQGPEFLIYFQGTGAADDSGLPNDRFFAVRPEGSVSTLKIQRTERGDSAVYLCASSLTWTSAADTQYFGPGTRLTVL.